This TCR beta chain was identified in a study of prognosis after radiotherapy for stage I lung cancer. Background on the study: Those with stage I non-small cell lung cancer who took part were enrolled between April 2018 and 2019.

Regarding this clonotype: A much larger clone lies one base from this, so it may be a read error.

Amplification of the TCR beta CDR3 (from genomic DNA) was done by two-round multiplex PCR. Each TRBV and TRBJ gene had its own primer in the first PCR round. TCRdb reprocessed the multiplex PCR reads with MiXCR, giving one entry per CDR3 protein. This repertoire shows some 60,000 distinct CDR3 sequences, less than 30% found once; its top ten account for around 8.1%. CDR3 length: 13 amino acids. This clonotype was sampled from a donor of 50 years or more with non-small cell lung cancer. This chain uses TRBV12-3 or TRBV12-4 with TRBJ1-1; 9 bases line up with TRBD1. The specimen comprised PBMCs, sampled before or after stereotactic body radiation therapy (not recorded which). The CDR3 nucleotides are TGTGCCAGCAGACGGACAGGGGACATTGAAGATTTCTTT. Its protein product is CASRRTGDIEDFF.